Each of the 8 T cell receptor beta chains below was sequenced from the same sample in a study of Tregs in tolerant kidney transplant recipients. Profiling relied on immunoSEQ multiplex PCR, and the TCRdb table lists in-frame clones only, not all of them. The sample has roughly 120,000 clones, roughly 92% seen once. The sequenced material came from CD4+ T cells from blood. The receptor set was obtained from a human donor in good health.

The V gene is TRBV18, the J gene TRBJ2-7; D is possibly TRBD2 (5 bases). V gave up 3 bases and J gave up 7 bases, with 16 bases separating them. This CDR3 spans 14 amino acids. Germline assignment: CDR1 KGHSH and CDR2 LQKENI. The CDR3 is CASSPGLGSGEQYF. The CDR3 DNA reads as TGTGCCAGCTCACCCGGACTGGGGTCGGGGGAGCAGTACTTC.

V gene TRBV27 combines with J gene TRBJ1-1; TRBD1 is a possible D gene (6 bases). CDR1 is MNHEY, CDR2 SMNVEV, per germline (reference sequence). The CDR3 loop spans 17 amino acids. Trimming cost V 5 bases and J 1 base, with 20 bases left between them. The CDR3 sequence: CASSAFGGNRANTEAFF. CDR3 nucleotides: TGTGCCAGCAGTGCTTTTGGCGGGAACAGGGCGAACACTGAAGCTTTCTTT.

The chain has TRBV29-1 and TRBJ1-2; 8 bases align to TRBD1. V trimming: 7 bases; J trimming: 4 bases; junction bases outside the gene matches: 5. This CDR3 comprises 12 residues. Germline V gene lookup returns CDR1 SQVTM and CDR2 ANQGSEA. The CDR3 coding sequence is TGCAGCGACTCTGGACAGGGCTATGGCTACACCTTC. Translated: CSDSGQGYGYTF.

The chain is built from TRBV11-2 and TRBJ2-1; 12 nucleotides align to TRBD2. Germline loops: CDR1 SGHAT, CDR2 FQNNGV. V shed 5 bases, J shed 7 bases, and the junction held 6 bases outside the gene matches. CDR3 length: 15 amino acids. CDR3: CASSVTSGGMNEQFF. The CDR3 nucleotides are TGTGCCAGCAGCGTAACTAGCGGGGGGATGAATGAGCAGTTCTTC.

The sample holds one count of this clone. The chain joins TRBV15 to TRBJ1-6; no reliable D call. Trimming pared 3 bases from V and 5 bases from J, leaving 8 bases between. Germline V gives CDR1 LNHNV, CDR2 YYDKDF (reference sequence). CDR3 size: 14 residues. The CDR3 nucleotides read TGTGCCACCAGCAGGGCGGCCGATAATTCACCCCTCCACTTT. It codes for CATSRAADNSPLHF.

The chain carries TRBV19 and TRBJ2-7; D might be TRBD2 (6 bases). CDR1 LNHDA and CDR2 SQIVND come from the germline V gene (reference sequence). V shed 4 bases and J shed 4 bases, with 17 bases lying between them. The CDR3 extends over 15 amino acids. For the CDR3, the DNA is TGTGCCAGTAGTAAATCCCCTAGCGCTGGGTACGAGCAGTACTTC. Its translation: CASSKSPSAGYEQYF.

This chain joins TRBV18 and TRBJ2-3; TRBD1 aligns across 7 bases. Germline CDR1 reads KGHSH; CDR2 reads LQKENI. V lost 3 bases to trimming and J lost 0 bases; unmatched junction nucleotides: 3. The CDR3 is made up of 15 amino acids. For the CDR3, the DNA is TGTGCCAGCTCACCGGGACAGACTAGCACAGATACGCAGTATTTT. It is translated as CASSPGQTSTDTQYF.

The rearrangement uses TRBV4-1 and TRBJ2-2, with no clear D. Germline V gene sequence: CDR1 MGHRA, CDR2 YSYEKL. The CDR3 consists of 14 residues. Trimming took 0 bases from V and 7 from J, leaving 9 bases between them. The CDR3 sequence is CASSQDLRLGELFF. The DNA of the CDR3 is TGCGCCAGCAGCCAAGATCTACGTCTCGGGGAGCTGTTTTTT.